The 28 T cell receptor beta chains presented below share a single source sample, sequenced in a study of beta chain features in type 1 diabetes. The isolated RNA, all of it, was reverse transcribed, so expressed TCRB transcripts were what got sequenced. Measured with immunoSEQ multiplex PCR; TCRdb has only the in-frame clones, and not every one. The table shows about 250,000 clones, with 11% to 15% occurring only once. The sequenced sample consisted of naive CD4+ T cells from blood. These receptors were taken from a woman aged 40 to 50 in good health.

This clone was recorded a few times. This rearrangement joins TRBV29-1 to TRBJ1-4; D is unresolved. Germline CDR1 is SQVTM and CDR2 is ANQGSEA. The V gene lost 2 bases and the J gene lost 5 bases, with 6 bases spanning the gap. This CDR3 region has 12 residues. For the CDR3, the DNA is TGCAGCGTTGAAATACAAAATGAAAAACTGTTTTTT. Protein: CSVEIQNEKLFF. Drawing the rest from reference TRBV29-1 and TRBJ1-4, the complete variable domain is SAVISQKPSRDICQRGTSLTIQCQVDSQVTMMFWYRQQPGQSLTLIATANQGSEATYESGFVIDKFPISRPNLTFSTLTVSNMSPEDSSIYLCSVEIQNEKLFFGSGTQLSVL.

The chain recombines TRBV18 with TRBJ2-7, with 8 bases matching TRBD1. The germline V gene has CDR1 KGHSH and CDR2 LQKENI. V lost 0 bases and J lost 2; bases outside the gene matches: 6. The CDR3 is 16 amino acids. The CDR3 here is CASSPPSETGAYEQYF. CDR3 DNA sequence: TGTGCCAGCTCACCACCGTCAGAGACAGGGGCCTACGAGCAGTACTTC.

The chain joins TRBV7-9 to TRBJ2-7; unclear D gene. Germline V gives CDR1 SEHNR, CDR2 FQNEAQ (reference sequence). The CDR3 runs to 14 residues. V was clipped by 6 bases and J by 2 bases, with 14 bases between them. CDR3 residues: CASSLAGSTYEQYF. In DNA form, the CDR3 reads TGTGCCAGCAGTCTTGCCGGGTCAACCTACGAGCAGTACTTC.

In regard to this clone: The junction departs from germline at one end; a sequencing error may be responsible. This chain connects TRBV5-1 to TRBJ2-7; weak D call: TRBD2 (6 bases). The CDR3 covers 14 residues. In germline, CDR1 is SGHRS, CDR2 YFSETQ. The CDR3 region has the DNA TGCGCCAGCAGCTTGGCCCCGGGGGAACTCATCTCGGACTTC. This sequence encodes CASSLAPGELISDF.

This clone was observed many times. V is TRBV5-4 and J is TRBJ2-5; D ambiguous. The CDR3 has 11 amino acids. With 3 bases removed from V and 9 bases from J, the gap between germline ends came to 9 bases. The germline V gene encodes CDR1 SGHNT and CDR2 YYREEE (reference sequence). CDR3 coding DNA: TGTGCCAGCAGCTCTGGGCCGGCCCAGTACTTC. It is translated as CASSSGPAQYF.

Only a few counts were recorded for this clone. The V call is TRBV20-1, the J call TRBJ1-2, with 7 bases that match TRBD1. Looked up from germline, CDR1 is DFQATT and CDR2 is SNEGSKA (reference sequence). V shed 7 bases and J 3 bases; nucleotides not matched to a gene: 2. The CDR3 covers 11 residues. The CDR3 loop is CSGQGDYGYTF. The CDR3 region has the DNA TGCAGTGGACAGGGCGACTATGGCTACACCTTC.

The genes are TRBV4-3 and TRBJ1-6, with D unresolved. Trimming pared 0 bases from V and 3 bases from J, leaving 6 bases between. CDR3 length equals 15 residues. CDR1 is LGHNA and CDR2 is YSLEER in the germline V gene. The CDR3 DNA is TGCGCCAGCAGCCAAGATCTCCGCTATAATTCACCCCTCCACTTT. Translated: CASSQDLRYNSPLHF.

The J gene is TRBJ1-5, the V gene TRBV27; D is undetermined. CDR1 MNHEY and CDR2 SMNVEV come from the germline V gene (reference sequence). With 2 bases removed from V and 11 bases from J, the gap between germline ends came to 16 bases. The CDR3 sequence is 14 residues long. The CDR3 spells CASSLRQESAAQHF. CDR3 bases: TGTGCCAGCAGTTTAAGGCAGGAATCAGCGGCCCAGCATTTT.

This clone was picked up a small number of times. The chain is built from TRBV10-3 and TRBJ2-5; the D gene is possibly TRBD1 (5 bases). This CDR3 contains 14 residues. The germline V and J ends were trimmed by 6 bases and 3 bases, with 14 bases remaining between them. The V gene's germline CDR1 is ENHRY and CDR2 SYGVKD. CDR3 sequence reads: CAISTPRREETQYF. DNA of the CDR3: TGTGCCATCAGCACCCCGCGCAGGGAAGAGACCCAGTACTTC.

This chain joins TRBV14 and TRBJ2-5; 8 nucleotides align to TRBD2. The CDR3 spans 14 residues. J lost 8 bases, V lost 4 bases, and 9 bases had no gene match. Germline-derived CDR1 and CDR2 are SGHDN and FVKESK. This CDR3 is CASSLGLAPYTQYF. The DNA for the CDR3 is TGTGCCAGCAGCCTCGGACTAGCCCCCTATACCCAGTACTTC.

The rearrangement uses TRBV11-2 and TRBJ2-1, with TRBD1 matching over 7 bases. Germline CDR1 and CDR2: SGHAT and FQNNGV. The CDR3 totals 15 residues. The trim removed 5 bases at V and 5 bases at J, leaving 9 bases unmatched. CDR3 sequence reads: CASSRGTEFNNEQFF. The DNA of the CDR3 is TGTGCCAGCAGCCGAGGGACAGAATTTAACAATGAGCAGTTCTTC.

The chain employs TRBV29-1 and TRBJ1-2; D unclear. Trimming shortened V by 3 bases and J by 6 bases, and 11 bases separated the two germline ends. From germline, CDR1 is SQVTM and CDR2 ANQGSEA. The CDR3 loop spans 12 amino acids. In DNA, the CDR3 is TGCAGCGTTGATACCAGAATACATGGCTACACCTTC. This codes for CSVDTRIHGYTF.

This CDR3 is CASSYLTGEAFF. Here the CDR3 DNA reads TGTGCCAGCAGTTACCTGACAGGCGAAGCTTTCTTT. This chain uses TRBV27 with TRBJ1-1; possible D gene TRBD1, 6 bases. V was pared by 4 bases and J by 8 bases, with 11 bases between. CDR1 MNHEY and CDR2 SMNVEV come from the germline V gene (reference sequence). The CDR3 runs 12 residues.

The chain joins TRBV19 to TRBJ1-1, with 12 bases fitting TRBD1. Losses at the gene ends were 5 bases for V and 0 bases for J; bases not matched to a gene: 4. Germline lookup yields CDR1 LNHDA and CDR2 SQIVND (reference sequence). This CDR3 has 16 residues. The CDR3 nucleotides are TGTGCCAGTAGTCTCGGGACAGGGGGCCTGAACACTGAAGCTTTCTTT. This codes for CASSLGTGGLNTEAFF.

The table lists this clone with a few counts. The chain employs TRBV7-8 and TRBJ1-1, with TRBD1 identical over 7 bases. Germline CDR1 is SGHVS and CDR2 is FQNEAQ. Unmatched junction bases numbered 9, after V lost 5 bases and J lost 0 bases. The CDR3 covers 16 residues. CDR3 region: CASSKGQLQMNTEAFF. CDR3 DNA: TGTGCCAGCAGCAAGGGACAGCTCCAAATGAACACTGAAGCTTTCTTT.

V usage is TRBV6-6 and J usage is TRBJ2-7, with D tentatively TRBD2 (6 bases). CDR3 length: 14 amino acids. V was clipped by 5 bases and J by 1 base, with 12 bases between them. Germline CDR1 reads MNHNY; CDR2 reads SVGAGI (reference sequence). CDR3 DNA: TGTGCCAGCAGTCCCGCCGGGACTTCCTACGAGCAGTACTTC. Translated, it gives CASSPAGTSYEQYF.

This clone was seen a few times. The chain recombines TRBV29-1 with TRBJ1-1; D is unclear. V lost 6 bases to trimming and J lost 3 bases, with 14 bases between them. This CDR3 comprises 13 residues. Looked up from germline, CDR1 is SQVTM and CDR2 is ANQGSEA. The CDR3 DNA reads TGCAGCGTCGTGGTCTCATCGGACACTGAAGCTTTCTTT. It translates to CSVVVSSDTEAFF.

This sequence joins TRBV7-2 and TRBJ2-1, with 7 nucleotides matching TRBD2. Germline V gene data show CDR1 as SGHTA and CDR2 as FQGNSA. The CDR3 extends over 15 amino acids. V lost 5 bases to trimming and J lost 6 bases; unmatched junction nucleotides: 10. The CDR3 DNA reads TGTGCCAGCAGCCTAATGGGGGGGGGAAGCAATGAGCAGTTCTTC. The encoded protein is CASSLMGGGSNEQFF.

In its sample, this clone was seen a few times. The rearrangement uses TRBV5-1 and TRBJ2-1; D is perhaps TRBD2 (5 bases). Trimming took 1 base from V and 4 from J, leaving 15 bases between them. Germline values: CDR1 SGHRS, CDR2 YFSETQ. The CDR3 is 16 amino acids. The CDR3 sequence: CASSLFGELPYNEQFF. The CDR3 DNA sequence: TGCGCCAGCAGCTTGTTTGGGGAGCTCCCGTACAATGAGCAGTTCTTC.

This clone was detected only a few times. CDR3 sequence reads: CASSLVFATTLVEQYF. CDR3 in DNA: TGCGCCAGCAGCTTGGTATTCGCCACAACCCTTGTCGAGCAGTACTTC. This chain joins TRBV5-1 and TRBJ2-7; unclear D gene. V dropped 0 bases and J dropped 6 bases, with 19 bases sitting between them. The CDR3 sequence is 16 residues long. Germline V lookup: CDR1 SGHRS, CDR2 YFSETQ. The full variable domain, with the rest looked up from reference TRBV5-1 and TRBJ2-7, is KAGVTQTPRYLIKTRGQQVTLSCSPISGHRSVSWYQQTPGQGLQFLFEYFSETQRNKGNFPGRFSGRQFSNSRSEMNVSTLELGDSALYLCASSLVFATTLVEQYFGPGTRLTVT.

This clone was observed a few times. This chain joins TRBV4-1 and TRBJ2-5; 8 positions agree with TRBD2. Germline-derived CDR1 and CDR2 are MGHRA and YSYEKL. The J segment lost 2 bases and the V segment lost 1 base, leaving 3 bases of the junction unmatched. This CDR3 region has 15 residues. The CDR3 nucleotides are TGCGCCAGCAGCCAAGGCGGGAGGCAGCAAGAGACCCAGTACTTC. Translating gives CASSQGGRQQETQYF.

This clone was counted between two and nine times. The chain combines TRBV7-8 with TRBJ1-4; TRBD1 agrees at 9 bases. Germline lookup yields CDR1 SGHVS and CDR2 FQNEAQ. Unmatched junction bases numbered 7, after V lost 6 bases and J lost 8 bases. The CDR3 contains 14 residues. The CDR3 nucleotides are TGTGCCAGCAGTCTCGGACAGGGGCGAGAAAAACTGTTTTTT. Protein product: CASSLGQGREKLFF.

This clone appeared a few times. This rearrangement joins TRBV7-2 to TRBJ2-7; 7 positions agree with TRBD1. Germline V gene lookup returns CDR1 SGHTA and CDR2 FQGNSA. The junction had 0 bases not matched to a gene; V was cut back by 1 base and J by 3 bases. CDR3 size: 13 residues. The CDR3 sequence: CASSLDRGYEQYF. Here the CDR3 DNA reads TGTGCCAGCAGCTTAGACAGGGGCTACGAGCAGTACTTC.

This clone was seen only a few times. This chain connects TRBV13 to TRBJ1-2; 9 positions agree with TRBD1. V shed 2 bases and J 5 bases; nucleotides not matched to a gene: 6. In germline, CDR1 is PRHDT, CDR2 FYEKMQ (reference sequence). The CDR3 sequence is 15 residues long. The CDR3 loop is CASSLSGTGRYGYTF. The CDR3 DNA is TGTGCCAGCAGCTTAAGCGGGACAGGGCGATATGGCTACACCTTC.

Written as DNA, the CDR3 is TGTGCCAGCAACCTTAGAAGCGGGACAGGGCACGGTGGCTACACCTTC. This encodes CASNLRSGTGHGGYTF. V and J are TRBV11-2 and TRBJ1-2, with TRBD1 matching 9 bases. Germline V gene sequence: CDR1 SGHAT, CDR2 FQNNGV. Losses at the gene ends were 7 bases for V and 7 bases for J; bases not matched to a gene: 16. CDR3 length equals 16 residues. Using reference TRBV11-2 and TRBJ1-2 for the parts outside the CDR3, the full variable domain is EAGVAQSPRYKIIEKRQSVAFWCNPISGHATLYWYQQILGQGPKLLIQFQNNGVVDDSQLPKDRFSAERLKGVDSTLKIQPAKLEDSAVYLCASNLRSGTGHGGYTFGSGTRLTVV.

This clone showed up just a few times. The rearrangement links TRBV6-6 to TRBJ2-1; no clear D gene. The ends were cut back, 7 bases at V and 1 base at J, with 14 bases in the middle. The CDR3 loop spans 15 amino acids. Germline loops: CDR1 MNHNY, CDR2 SVGAGI (reference sequence). The CDR3, as DNA: TGTGCCAGCACACTCACCATGACATCCTACAATGAGCAGTTCTTC. Amino acid sequence: CASTLTMTSYNEQFF.

J is TRBJ1-3 and V is TRBV5-4; D unclear. This CDR3 has 14 residues. Trimming took off 4 bases at V and 0 bases at J, with 8 bases between the two ends. Germline assignment: CDR1 SGHNT and CDR2 YYREEE (reference sequence). The CDR3 DNA follows: TGTGCCAGCAGCCTAAGCCTCTCTGGAAACACCATATATTTT. It translates to CASSLSLSGNTIYF.

This clone has only a few counts. J is TRBJ2-6 and V is TRBV4-3; D might be TRBD1 (6 bases). This CDR3 region has 16 residues. In germline, CDR1 is LGHNA, CDR2 YSLEER. Trimming removed 3 bases at V and 4 bases at J, with 13 bases between. The CDR3 DNA reads TGCGCCAGCAGCCACCCTATAGGACAGGGGGCCAACGTCCTGACTTTC. The encoded protein is CASSHPIGQGANVLTF.